The 27 T cell receptor beta chains listed next were all sequenced from one sample in a study of blood T cell repertoires in COVID-19. The data were produced by immunoSEQ multiplex PCR, yet TCRdb's version contains in-frame clones alone and is incomplete. The profile covers tens of thousands of clones, with about four fifths appearing a single time and around 14% taken by the ten largest. What was sequenced was peripheral blood. These TCRs come from a human donor in a cohort sampled during active COVID-19.

The genes are TRBV28 and TRBJ2-7; 8 bases are shared with TRBD1. The CDR3 length is 15 residues. Germline V gene lookup returns CDR1 MDHEN and CDR2 SYDVKM. Germline trimming cut 5 bases from V and 5 bases from J; bases unmatched to any gene: 11. CDR3 amino acids: CASSHEGQGSHEQYF. CDR3 DNA sequence: TGTGCCAGCAGTCATGAAGGACAGGGTTCCCACGAGCAGTACTTC.

The chain is built from TRBV28 and TRBJ2-3, with D unresolved. V was clipped by 11 bases and J by 2 bases, with 11 bases between them. This CDR3 is built from 12 residues. Looked up from germline, CDR1 is MDHEN and CDR2 is SYDVKM. CDR3 sequence (DNA): TGTGCCTGCTATTCCAACACAGATACGCAGTATTTT. Translating it yields CACYSNTDTQYF.

The V and J genes are TRBV7-6 and TRBJ2-3, with D perhaps TRBD2 (5 bases). CDR3 length: 16 residues. The germline V gene encodes CDR1 SGHVS and CDR2 FNYEAQ. Trimming took 5 bases from V and 4 from J, leaving 19 bases between them. CDR3 sequence (DNA): TGTGCCAGCAGCCCCCCGGGGTCTAAGGATTCAGATACGCAGTATTTT. This encodes CASSPPGSKDSDTQYF.

This chain uses TRBV9 with TRBJ2-4, with 10 bases matching TRBD2. Germline CDR1 and CDR2: SGDLS and YYNGEE. The CDR3 has 17 amino acids. V gave up 1 base and J gave up 5 bases; unmatched junction bases: 9. Here the CDR3 reads CASSVTSGGAFENIQYF. CDR3 nucleotides: TGTGCCAGCAGCGTAACGAGCGGGGGGGCCTTCGAAAACATTCAGTACTTC.

V and J are TRBV19 and TRBJ1-1; no reliable D call. The germline CDR1 and CDR2 sequences are LNHDA and SQIVND (reference sequence). The CDR3 sequence is 12 residues long. The V and J ends lost 4 bases and 7 bases respectively, with 10 bases between them. The CDR3 loop is CASSNIRSEAFF. As DNA, the CDR3 is TGTGCCAGTAGTAACATTCGCAGTGAAGCTTTCTTT.

The V call is TRBV6-5, the J call TRBJ2-4; tentative D call: TRBD2 (5 bases). The CDR3 spans 16 residues. V gave up 2 bases and J gave up 6 bases, with 17 bases separating them. Germline V gives CDR1 MNHEY, CDR2 SVGAGI. CDR3 protein: CASSYLPRGLGNIQYF. CDR3 nucleotides: TGTGCCAGCAGTTACCTCCCCCGAGGGTTGGGAAACATTCAGTACTTC.

This clone was recorded once. V and J are TRBV5-4 and TRBJ2-3; 12 bases line up with TRBD2. With 0 bases clipped from V and 5 bases from J, the junction kept 4 bases outside the gene matches. Germline CDR1 and CDR2: SGHNT and YYREEE (reference sequence). The CDR3 has 16 amino acids. CDR3 DNA sequence: TGTGCCAGCAGCTTGGCTAGCGGGGGGGCTGGAGATACGCAGTATTTT. Residues: CASSLASGGAGDTQYF.

This clone was counted once. The J gene is TRBJ1-5, the V gene TRBV2; D not resolved. The CDR3 covers 15 residues. From germline, CDR1 is SNHLY and CDR2 FYNNEI. Trimming shortened V by 3 bases and J by 4 bases, and 13 bases separated the two germline ends. The CDR3 reads CASSDATRSNQPQHF. The DNA of the CDR3 is TGTGCCAGCAGTGACGCGACAAGGTCGAATCAGCCCCAGCATTTT.

The chain recombines TRBV12-1 with TRBJ1-1; the tabulated D call, TRBD1, remains unverified against the DNA. TRBV12-1 is reported as a pseudogene. CDR3 length: 13 residues. CDR3: CASSFRGNTEAFF. The CDR3 DNA reads TGTGCCAGCAGCTTCAGGGGCAACACTGAAGCTTTCTTT.

This clone was seen more than once but under ten times. The gene calls are TRBV15 and TRBJ2-1, with a tentative D call TRBD2 (7 bases). Germline V gene data show CDR1 as LNHNV and CDR2 as YYDKDF (reference sequence). The V and J ends lost 0 bases and 15 bases respectively, with 18 bases between them. The CDR3 is made up of 14 amino acids. The CDR3, as DNA: TGTGCCACCAGCAGAGATCCACTGGGGGGGCTGACGTTCTTC. This codes for CATSRDPLGGLTFF.

This sequence joins TRBV11-2 and TRBJ2-2; possibly TRBD1 for D (6 bases). This CDR3 region has 16 residues. V was pared by 5 bases and J by 3 bases, with 16 bases between. Germline CDR1 is SGHAT and CDR2 is FQNNGV. Here the CDR3 DNA reads TGTGCCAGCAGCCTTGTGCCAGGGGATTACACCGGGGAGCTGTTTTTT. Translating gives CASSLVPGDYTGELFF. Full variable domain (remainder filled in from reference TRBV11-2 and TRBJ2-2): EAGVAQSPRYKIIEKRQSVAFWCNPISGHATLYWYQQILGQGPKLLIQFQNNGVVDDSQLPKDRFSAERLKGVDSTLKIQPAKLEDSAVYLCASSLVPGDYTGELFFGEGSRLTVL.

In this sample, this clone turned up a few times. The chain couples TRBV19 to TRBJ1-5; TRBD1 is a possible D gene (6 bases). The V end lost 7 bases, the J end lost 2 bases, and 12 bases lay between the germline ends. The CDR3 loop spans 14 amino acids. Germline V gene lookup returns CDR1 LNHDA and CDR2 SQIVND (reference sequence). This CDR3 reads CASTLQGRNQPQHF. DNA of the CDR3: TGTGCCAGTACCCTACAGGGACGCAATCAGCCCCAGCATTTT. Supplemented by reference TRBV19 and TRBJ1-5, the full variable domain reads DGGITQSPKYLFRKEGQNVTLSCEQNLNHDAMYWYRQDPGQGLRLIYYSQIVNDFQKGDIAEGYSVSREKKESFPLTVTSAQKNPTAFYLCASTLQGRNQPQHFGDGTRLSIL.

The sample holds a few counts of this clone. V is TRBV9 and J is TRBJ2-3, with D unresolved. The CDR3 extends over 15 amino acids. The germline V gene has CDR1 SGDLS and CDR2 YYNGEE. The V and J ends lost 0 bases and 2 bases respectively, with 10 bases between them. CDR3 region: CASSVVPQNTDTQYF. The CDR3, as DNA: TGTGCCAGCAGCGTAGTTCCACAGAACACAGATACGCAGTATTTT.

The chain links TRBV2 to TRBJ1-1; a possible D gene is TRBD1 (5 bases). The germline V gene encodes CDR1 SNHLY and CDR2 FYNNEI. V was clipped by 4 bases and J by 1 base, with 7 bases between them. The CDR3 extends over 13 amino acids. The CDR3 protein is CASSGGQNTEAFF. The CDR3 bases are TGTGCCAGCAGTGGAGGACAGAACACTGAAGCTTTCTTT.

The gene calls are TRBV6-6 and TRBJ1-1; TRBD1 matches 12 bases. Germline-derived CDR1 and CDR2 are MNHNY and SVGAGI (reference sequence). With 6 bases clipped from V and 4 bases from J, the junction kept 6 bases outside the gene matches. The CDR3 extends over 15 amino acids. This chain's CDR3 is CASRGDRGPVTEAFF. The CDR3 DNA is TGTGCCAGCAGAGGGGACAGGGGGCCGGTCACTGAAGCTTTCTTT.

The chain joins TRBV3-1 (or the pseudogene TRBV3-2) to TRBJ1-3; 7 bases map to TRBD1. Germline lookup yields CDR1 LGHDT and CDR2 YNNKEL (reference sequence). The CDR3 length is 16 residues. The V segment lost 1 base and the J segment 2 bases; nucleotides outside the gene matches: 5. As DNA, the CDR3 is TGTGCCAGCAGCCAAGTTAACAGGGGACCTGGAAACACCATATATTTT. Translated: CASSQVNRGPGNTIYF.

The chain recombines TRBV12-5 with TRBJ1-1; D is unresolved. The V end lost 5 bases, the J end lost 11 bases, and 15 bases lay between the germline ends. The germline V gene has CDR1 LGHNT and CDR2 FRNRAP. The CDR3 is 12 amino acids. CDR3 amino acids: CASGQTDIAAFF. CDR3 bases: TGTGCTAGTGGTCAGACTGACATAGCGGCTTTCTTT.

V gene TRBV6-6 combines with J gene TRBJ2-7; D perhaps matches TRBD2 (5 bases). This CDR3 has 13 amino acids. Deletions cut 6 bases from V and 10 bases from J, with 19 bases between. CDR1 and CDR2 from the germline V gene are MNHNY and SVGAGI (reference sequence). CDR3 sequence (DNA): TGTGCCAGCAGCCAAGATCCGGACTCCCGCCAGTACTTC. Translating it yields CASSQDPDSRQYF.

A remark on this clone: Additional DNA sequences in this sample encode the identical CDR3. The chain uses TRBV5-1 and TRBJ2-7; tentative D call: TRBD2 (5 bases). Germline lookup yields CDR1 SGHRS and CDR2 YFSETQ. The CDR3 has 15 residues. Deletions cut 0 bases from V and 0 bases from J, with 10 bases between. The CDR3 is CASSLDRGSSYEQYF. In nucleotides, the CDR3 is TGCGCCAGCAGCTTGGACAGAGGGAGCTCCTACGAGCAGTACTTC.

The J gene is TRBJ2-2, the V gene TRBV4-2, with D tentatively TRBD1 (5 bases). The ends were cut back, 6 bases at V and 2 bases at J, with 10 bases in the middle. The CDR3 consists of 14 residues. Looked up from germline, CDR1 is LGHNA and CDR2 is YNFKEQ. CDR3 loop: CASRTTDNTGELFF. In nucleotides, the CDR3 is TGTGCCAGCAGGACGACAGATAACACCGGGGAGCTGTTTTTT.

J is TRBJ2-7 and V is TRBV10-3; tentatively, D is TRBD1 (5 bases). V was pared by 5 bases and J by 2 bases, with 7 bases between. The germline gives CDR1 ENHRY, CDR2 SYGVKD. The CDR3 consists of 12 residues. The DNA of the CDR3 is TGTGCCATCAGTCAGGGAACCTACGAGCAGTACTTC. Translating it yields CAISQGTYEQYF.

This sequence joins TRBV24-1 and TRBJ1-5, with 9 bases lining up with TRBD1. CDR1 and CDR2 (germline): KGHDR, SFDVKD. CDR3 size: 16 residues. J was trimmed by 2 bases and V by 3 bases; bases with no gene match: 4. The DNA for the CDR3 is TGTGCCACCAGTGATCCGGACAGGGGAGGCAATCAGCCCCAGCATTTT. Translated, it gives CATSDPDRGGNQPQHF.

In DNA form, the CDR3 reads TGTGCCAGCAGCCAAGTCTCGCGGGGCCTCAATTACAATGAGCAGTTCTTC. It yields the protein CASSQVSRGLNYNEQFF. The V and J genes are TRBV4-2 and TRBJ2-1; weak D call: TRBD2 (6 bases). The ends were cut back, 1 base at V and 4 bases at J, with 17 bases in the middle. There are 17 residues in the CDR3. Germline assignment: CDR1 LGHNA and CDR2 YNFKEQ.

CDR3 sequence (DNA): TGTGCCAGCAGCTTAAGGACTAGCGGACTATCCTACAATGAGCAGTTCTTC. Its protein is CASSLRTSGLSYNEQFF. This rearrangement joins TRBV7-6 to TRBJ2-1; 10 bases are a match to TRBD2. The CDR3 extends over 17 amino acids. V lost 2 bases and J lost 1; bases outside the gene matches: 5. Germline CDR1 is SGHVS and CDR2 is FNYEAQ.

This clone was found a few times. This chain links TRBV27 with TRBJ2-2; TRBD1 agrees at 7 bases. Germline CDR1 reads MNHEY; CDR2 reads SMNVEV (reference sequence). V lost 5 bases to trimming and J lost 7 bases; unmatched junction nucleotides: 7. There are 14 residues in the CDR3. The CDR3 coding sequence is TGTGCCAGCAGTGGGACAGAGAGATACGGGGAGCTGTTTTTT. Protein: CASSGTERYGELFF.

A single count supports this clone. The chain recombines TRBV3-1 (or the pseudogene TRBV3-2) with TRBJ1-6; a possible D gene is TRBD1 (6 bases). Looked up from germline, CDR1 is LGHDT and CDR2 is YNNKEL (reference sequence). The ends were cut back, 4 bases at V and 7 bases at J, with 11 bases in the middle. This CDR3 is built from 14 residues. The CDR3 spells CASSPGQRNSPLHF. The CDR3 nucleotides read TGTGCCAGCAGCCCGGGACAAAGAAATTCACCCCTCCACTTT.

The chain has TRBV15 and TRBJ1-6; D not certain. The CDR3 loop spans 17 amino acids. Germline V gives CDR1 LNHNV, CDR2 YYDKDF (reference sequence). The V and J ends lost 0 bases and 5 bases respectively, with 14 bases between them. The CDR3 is CATSRESGLSNNSPLHF. Here the CDR3 DNA reads TGTGCCACCAGCAGAGAAAGTGGGCTATCTAATAATTCACCCCTCCACTTT. Based on the CDR3 plus reference TRBV15 and TRBJ1-6, the full variable domain is DAMVIQNPRYQVTQFGKPVTLSCSQTLNHNVMYWYQQKSSQAPKLLFHYYDKDFNNEADTPDNFQSRRPNTSFCFLDIRSPGLGDTAMYLCATSRESGLSNNSPLHFGNGTRLTVT.